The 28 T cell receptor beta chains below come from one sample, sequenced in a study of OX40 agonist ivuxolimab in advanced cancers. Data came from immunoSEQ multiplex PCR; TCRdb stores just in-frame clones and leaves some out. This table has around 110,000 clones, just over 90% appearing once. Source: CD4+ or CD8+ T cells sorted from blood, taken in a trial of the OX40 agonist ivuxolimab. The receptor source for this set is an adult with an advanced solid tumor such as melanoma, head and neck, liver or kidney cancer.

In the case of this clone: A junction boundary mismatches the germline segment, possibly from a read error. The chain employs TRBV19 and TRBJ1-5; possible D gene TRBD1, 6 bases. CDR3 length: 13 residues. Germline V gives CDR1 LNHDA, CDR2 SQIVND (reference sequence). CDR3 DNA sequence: TGTGCCAGTAGTATCAGGGGCAAACAGCCCCAGCATTTT. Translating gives CASSIRGKQPQHF.

The CDR3 spells CASSSWDLQTDEQFF. The CDR3 DNA follows: TGTGCCAGCAGCTCTTGGGACTTGCAAACGGATGAGCAGTTCTTC. The chain joins TRBV7-9 to TRBJ2-1; the D gene is possibly TRBD2 (6 bases). The V end lost 4 bases, the J end lost 8 bases, and 18 bases lay between the germline ends. The germline CDR1 and CDR2 sequences are SEHNR and FQNEAQ (reference sequence). The CDR3 has 15 residues.

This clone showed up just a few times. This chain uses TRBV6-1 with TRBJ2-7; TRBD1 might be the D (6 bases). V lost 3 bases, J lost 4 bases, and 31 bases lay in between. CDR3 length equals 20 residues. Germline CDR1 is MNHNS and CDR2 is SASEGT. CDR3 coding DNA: TGTGCCAGCAGTGAGGGACATTCCTTACGTGCCCATAGGGCTATATACGAGCAGTACTTC. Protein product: CASSEGHSLRAHRAIYEQYF.

The CDR3: CASSWGTDTDTQYF. Here the CDR3 DNA reads TGTGCCAGCTCATGGGGGACAGACACAGATACGCAGTATTTT. The chain uses TRBV18 and TRBJ2-3; 7 nucleotides agree with TRBD1. This CDR3 region has 14 residues. Germline V gene lookup returns CDR1 KGHSH and CDR2 LQKENI. V was pared by 5 bases and J by 2 bases, with 4 bases of the junction left unmatched.

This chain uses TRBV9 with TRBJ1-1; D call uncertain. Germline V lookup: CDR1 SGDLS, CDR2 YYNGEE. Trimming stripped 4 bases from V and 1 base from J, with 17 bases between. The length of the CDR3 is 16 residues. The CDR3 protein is CASSPSPGLANTEAFF. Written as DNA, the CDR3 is TGTGCCAGCAGCCCCTCCCCGGGGTTGGCGAACACTGAAGCTTTCTTT.

For the CDR3, the DNA is TGTGCCAGCAGTTTAACTTTGGGAGTCGACTATGGCTACACCTTC. This sequence encodes CASSLTLGVDYGYTF. The V and J genes are TRBV28 and TRBJ1-2, with D unclear. The germline gives CDR1 MDHEN, CDR2 SYDVKM. The CDR3 has 15 residues. The germline V and J ends were trimmed by 2 bases and 3 bases, with 13 bases remaining between them.

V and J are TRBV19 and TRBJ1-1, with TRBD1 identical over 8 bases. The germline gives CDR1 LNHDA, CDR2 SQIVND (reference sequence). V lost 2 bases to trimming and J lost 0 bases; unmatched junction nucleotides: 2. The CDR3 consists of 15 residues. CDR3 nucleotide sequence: TGTGCCAGTAGTATACGGGACAGGTTGAACACTGAAGCTTTCTTT. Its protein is CASSIRDRLNTEAFF.

CDR3 DNA: TGTGCCAGCAGTGAAGGGGGGGCTGGGGCCAACGTCCTGACTTTC. It encodes CASSEGGAGANVLTF. The chain recombines TRBV2 with TRBJ2-6; D may be TRBD2 (6 bases). V shed 1 base and J shed 2 bases, with 6 bases lying between them. Per germline, CDR1 SNHLY and CDR2 FYNNEI. The CDR3 sequence is 15 residues long.

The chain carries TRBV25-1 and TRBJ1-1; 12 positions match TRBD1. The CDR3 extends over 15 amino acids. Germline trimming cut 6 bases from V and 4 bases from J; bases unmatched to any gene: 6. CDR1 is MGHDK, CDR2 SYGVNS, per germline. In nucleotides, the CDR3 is TGTGCCAGCAGCTTAAGGGACAGGGGGCTCACTGAAGCTTTCTTT. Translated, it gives CASSLRDRGLTEAFF.

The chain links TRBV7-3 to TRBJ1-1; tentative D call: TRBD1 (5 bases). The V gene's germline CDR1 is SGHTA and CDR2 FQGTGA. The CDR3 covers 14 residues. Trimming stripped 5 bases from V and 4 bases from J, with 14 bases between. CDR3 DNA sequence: TGTGCCAGCAGCCTTGGTGGGGGTTCCACTGAAGCTTTCTTT. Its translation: CASSLGGGSTEAFF.

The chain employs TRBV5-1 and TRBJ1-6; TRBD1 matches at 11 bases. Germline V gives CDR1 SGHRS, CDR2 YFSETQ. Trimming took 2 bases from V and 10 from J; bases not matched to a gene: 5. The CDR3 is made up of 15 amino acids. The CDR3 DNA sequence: TGCGCCAGCAGCTTCCGGGACAGGGGGGAATCACCCCTCCACTTT. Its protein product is CASSFRDRGESPLHF. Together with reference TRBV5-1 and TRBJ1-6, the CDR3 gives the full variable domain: KAGVTQTPRYLIKTRGQQVTLSCSPISGHRSVSWYQQTPGQGLQFLFEYFSETQRNKGNFPGRFSGRQFSNSRSEMNVSTLELGDSALYLCASSFRDRGESPLHFGNGTRLTVT.

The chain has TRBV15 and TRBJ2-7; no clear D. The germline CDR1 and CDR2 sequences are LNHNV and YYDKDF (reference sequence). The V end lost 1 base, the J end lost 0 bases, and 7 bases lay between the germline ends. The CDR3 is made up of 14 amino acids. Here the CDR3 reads CATSRGGRSYEQYF. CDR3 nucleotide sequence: TGTGCCACCAGCAGAGGAGGCCGCTCCTACGAGCAGTACTTC.

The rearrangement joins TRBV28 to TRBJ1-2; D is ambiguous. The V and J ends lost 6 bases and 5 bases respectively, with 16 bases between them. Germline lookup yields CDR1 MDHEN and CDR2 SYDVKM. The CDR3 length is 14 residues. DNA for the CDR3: TGTGCCAGCAGCTCTCACCCGCGAGGGTATGGCTACACCTTC. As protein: CASSSHPRGYGYTF.

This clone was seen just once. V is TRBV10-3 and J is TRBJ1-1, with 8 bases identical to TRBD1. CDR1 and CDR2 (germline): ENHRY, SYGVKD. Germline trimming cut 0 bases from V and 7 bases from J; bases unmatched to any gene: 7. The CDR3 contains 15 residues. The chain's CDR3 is CAISESRQGKVEAFF. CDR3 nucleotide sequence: TGTGCCATCAGTGAGTCGAGACAGGGGAAGGTTGAAGCTTTCTTT.

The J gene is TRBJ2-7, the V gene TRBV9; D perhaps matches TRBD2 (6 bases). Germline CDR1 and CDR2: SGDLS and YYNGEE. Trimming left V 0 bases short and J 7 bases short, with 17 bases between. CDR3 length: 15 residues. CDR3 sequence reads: CASSVAPDTGGEQYF. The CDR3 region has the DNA TGTGCCAGCAGCGTAGCCCCAGACACAGGAGGGGAGCAGTACTTC. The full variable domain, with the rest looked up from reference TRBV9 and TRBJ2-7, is DSGVTQTPKHLITATGQRVTLRCSPRSGDLSVYWYQQSLDQGLQFLIQYYNGEERAKGNILERFSAQQFPDLHSELNLSSLELGDSALYFCASSVAPDTGGEQYFGPGTRLTVT.

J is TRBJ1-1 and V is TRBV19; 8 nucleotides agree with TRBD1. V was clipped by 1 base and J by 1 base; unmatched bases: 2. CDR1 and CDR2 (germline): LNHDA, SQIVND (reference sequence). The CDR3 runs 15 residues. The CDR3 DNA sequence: TGTGCCAGTAGTATAGGGACAGGGACGAACACTGAAGCTTTCTTT. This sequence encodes CASSIGTGTNTEAFF.

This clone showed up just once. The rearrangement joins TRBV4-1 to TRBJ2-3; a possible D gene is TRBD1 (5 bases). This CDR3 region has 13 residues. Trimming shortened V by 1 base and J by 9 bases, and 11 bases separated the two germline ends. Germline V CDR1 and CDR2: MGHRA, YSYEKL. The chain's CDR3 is CASSQVGQGTQYF. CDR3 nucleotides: TGCGCCAGCAGCCAAGTTGGGCAGGGAACGCAGTATTTT.

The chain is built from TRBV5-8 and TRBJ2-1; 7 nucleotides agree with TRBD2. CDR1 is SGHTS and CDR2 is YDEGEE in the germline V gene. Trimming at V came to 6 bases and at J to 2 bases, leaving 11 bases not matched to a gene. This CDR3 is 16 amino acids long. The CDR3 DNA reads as TGTGCCAGCACTAGCGCTAGCGGAGATACCTACAATGAGCAGTTCTTC. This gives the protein CASTSASGDTYNEQFF.

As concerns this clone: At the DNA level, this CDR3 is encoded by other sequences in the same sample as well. The CDR3 DNA is TGCGCCAGCAGCTTGCTGGGGACTAATGAAAAACTGTTTTTT. Protein: CASSLLGTNEKLFF. The chain is built from TRBV5-1 and TRBJ1-4; D ambiguous. CDR1 and CDR2 from the germline V gene are SGHRS and YFSETQ. The CDR3 runs to 14 residues. Trimming took 1 base from V and 2 from J, leaving 6 bases between them.

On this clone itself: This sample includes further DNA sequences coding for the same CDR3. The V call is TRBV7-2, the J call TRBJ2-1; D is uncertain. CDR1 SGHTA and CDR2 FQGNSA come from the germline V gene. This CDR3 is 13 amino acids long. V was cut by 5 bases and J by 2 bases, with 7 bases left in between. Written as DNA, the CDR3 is TGTGCCAGCAGCCTGTCCCCCTACAATGAGCAGTTCTTC. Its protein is CASSLSPYNEQFF. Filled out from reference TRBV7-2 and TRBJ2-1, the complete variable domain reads GAGVSQSPSNKVTEKGKDVELRCDPISGHTALYWYRQSLGQGLEFLIYFQGNSAPDKSGLPSDRFSAERTGGSVSTLTIQRTQQEDSAVYLCASSLSPYNEQFFGPGTRLTVL.

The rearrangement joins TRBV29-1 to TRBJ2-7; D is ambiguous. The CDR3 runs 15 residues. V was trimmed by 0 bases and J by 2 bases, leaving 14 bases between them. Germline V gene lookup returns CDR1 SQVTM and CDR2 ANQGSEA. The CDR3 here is CSVEDIYRAAYEQYF. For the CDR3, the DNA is TGCAGCGTTGAAGACATTTACCGGGCAGCCTACGAGCAGTACTTC.

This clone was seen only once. Written as DNA, the CDR3 is TGTGCCAGCAGTTACTCAGGTGGGGGCCGAGCTTTCTTT. This translates into CASSYSGGGRAFF. This chain uses TRBV6-5 with TRBJ1-1, with TRBD1 as a possible D gene (6 bases). From germline, CDR1 is MNHEY and CDR2 SVGAGI. This CDR3 is built from 13 residues. V lost 0 bases, J lost 10 bases, and 12 bases lay in between.

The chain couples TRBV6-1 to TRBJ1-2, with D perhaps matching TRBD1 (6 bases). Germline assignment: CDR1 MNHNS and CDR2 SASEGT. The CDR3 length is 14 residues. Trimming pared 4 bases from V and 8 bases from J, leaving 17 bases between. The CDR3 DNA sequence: TGTGCCAGCAGTGGACCCACAGGGATCTGGGGCTACACCTTC. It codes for CASSGPTGIWGYTF.

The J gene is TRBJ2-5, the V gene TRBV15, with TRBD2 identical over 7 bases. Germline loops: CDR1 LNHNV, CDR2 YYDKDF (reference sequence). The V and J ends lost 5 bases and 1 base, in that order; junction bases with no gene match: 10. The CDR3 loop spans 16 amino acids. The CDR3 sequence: CATSPRRTSPQETQYF. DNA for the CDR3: TGTGCCACCAGCCCCCGAAGGACTAGTCCCCAAGAGACCCAGTACTTC.

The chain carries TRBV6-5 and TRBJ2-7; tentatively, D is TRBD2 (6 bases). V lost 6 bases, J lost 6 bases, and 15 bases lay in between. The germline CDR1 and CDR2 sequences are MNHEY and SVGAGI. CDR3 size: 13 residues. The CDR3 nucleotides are TGTGCCAGCAGGGAGGGACCTTCGGGCGAGCAGTACTTC. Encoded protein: CASREGPSGEQYF.

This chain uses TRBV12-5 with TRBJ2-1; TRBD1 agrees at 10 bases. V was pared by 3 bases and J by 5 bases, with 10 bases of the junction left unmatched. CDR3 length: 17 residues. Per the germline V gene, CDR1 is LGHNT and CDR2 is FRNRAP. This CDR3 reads CASGLGTGTGVHNEQFF. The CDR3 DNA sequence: TGTGCTAGTGGTTTAGGTACCGGGACAGGGGTTCACAATGAGCAGTTCTTC.

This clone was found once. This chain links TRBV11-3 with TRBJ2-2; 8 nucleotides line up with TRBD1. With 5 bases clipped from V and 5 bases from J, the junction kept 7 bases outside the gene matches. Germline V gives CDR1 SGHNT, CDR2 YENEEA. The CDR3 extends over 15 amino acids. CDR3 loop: CASSHGTGRTGELFF. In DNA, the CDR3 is TGTGCCAGCAGCCACGGGACAGGACGGACCGGGGAGCTGTTTTTT.

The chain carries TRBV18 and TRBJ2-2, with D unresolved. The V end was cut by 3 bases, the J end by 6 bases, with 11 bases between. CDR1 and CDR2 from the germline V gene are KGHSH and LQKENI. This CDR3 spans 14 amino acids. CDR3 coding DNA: TGTGCCAGCTCACCCCCGTTTCTTCCCGGGGAGCTGTTTTTT. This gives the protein CASSPPFLPGELFF.